The clone carrying this TCR beta chain was seen just once. The age range of participants was about 18 to 95 years, with residence in about two dozen US areas. All recovered Cohort 3 donors got two negative PCRs, got clearance, or saw symptom resolution. The method was immunoSEQ multiplex PCR; TCRdb's version includes in-frame clones alone and lacks a portion of them. The sample consists of about 250,000 clones, about nine tenths of them appearing once. The CDR3 consists of 15 residues. The V and J ends lost 3 bases and 6 bases, in that order; junction bases with no gene match: 6. Germline-derived CDR1 and CDR2 are LGHDT and YNNKEL (reference sequence). This specimen belongs to a study of blood T cell repertoires in COVID-19.

The gene calls are TRBV3-1 (or the pseudogene TRBV3-2) and TRBJ1-5; 9 positions match TRBD1. What was sequenced was PBMCs or T cells enriched from blood (not recorded which). This sequence originates from a woman aged 45-65 years who had recovered from COVID-19. This CDR3 is CASSQTTGGGQPQHF. CDR3 DNA sequence: TGTGCCAGCAGCCAGACAACAGGGGGCGGTCAGCCCCAGCATTTT.